This T cell receptor (beta chain) derives from a study of cytomegalovirus exposure and HLA in healthy donors. About the study: Most genotyped donors, over 70% of about 400, had Caucasian-associated genetic ancestry.

Points on this clone: The antigen is undetermined.

Study observations and caveats: Reportedly, fewer N-insertions than the approximately 690-donor mean appeared in an Asian-associated ancestry cluster in a later analysis. TCR beta chain V- and J-gene trimming was linked, in a later analysis, to a missense variant in DCLRE1C.

With 60 Vbeta and 13 Jbeta primers, the PCR was carried out. Original handling: A later analysis tallied some 80 million unique TCR beta chains, about 9.9 million of them shared. Measured with immunoSEQ multiplex PCR; TCRdb has only the in-frame clones, and not every one. That table supplies the V and J calls and clone size; D and trimming were determined from the DNA. The sample includes 150,000 to 200,000 clones, around 80% of them seen just once. Germline V CDR1 and CDR2: WNHNN, SYGVQD (reference sequence). The CDR3 loop spans 14 amino acids. V shed 5 bases and J 1 base; nucleotides not matched to a gene: 1.

The specimen sequenced was PBMCs. V usage is TRBV10-1 and J usage is TRBJ2-1, with TRBD2 identical over 8 bases. The origin of this receptor is a girl under 18 in good health and CMV-seropositive. The CDR3 here is CASSSGSSYNEQFF. The CDR3 bases are TGCGCCAGCAGTAGCGGGAGTTCCTACAATGAGCAGTTCTTC.